This T cell receptor beta chain was found in a study of T-cell reconstitution after alpha-beta-depleted transplantation in children. The TCRbeta library was prepared with unique molecular identifiers. TCRdb reanalysed the PCR reads using MiXCR and keeps one entry per CDR3 protein. The data hold some 200,000 distinct CDR3 sequences, with 11% observed a single time. This clonotype was counted at least ten times. The sequence derives from a child less than two years old with acute myeloid leukemia, due to receive a stem cell transplant. Material: PBMCs, obtained before TCRalphabeta/CD19-depleted stem cell transplant.

The CDR3 loop reads CASSFSGTGDTQYF. CDR3 nucleotide sequence: TGCGCCAGCAGCTTTAGCGGGACCGGTGATACGCAGTATTTT. This chain joins TRBV5-1 and TRBJ2-3; the match to TRBD2 covers 8 bases. There are 14 residues in the CDR3. Germline V CDR1 and CDR2: SGHRS, YFSETQ. V shed 2 bases, J shed 6 bases, and the junction held 5 bases outside the gene matches. The complete variable domain, with remaining parts taken from reference TRBV5-1 and TRBJ2-3, reads KAGVTQTPRYLIKTRGQQVTLSCSPISGHRSVSWYQQTPGQGLQFLFEYFSETQRNKGNFPGRFSGRQFSNSRSEMNVSTLELGDSALYLCASSFSGTGDTQYFGPGTRLTVL.